The sequence of this T cell receptor beta chain was determined in a study of blood T cells in healthy people across ages. The second PCR ran roughly 6 to 12 cycles with a sample-barcoded 5' primer and J-beta primers. TCRdb ran MiXCR on the 5' RACE reads and lists one entry per CDR3 protein. The sample records roughly 500,000 distinct CDR3 sequences, more than 20% being singletons. This clonotype showed up just a few times. The CDR3 totals 11 residues. Germline values: CDR1 MGHDK, CDR2 SYGVNS. The V and J ends lost 3 bases and 3 bases respectively, with 2 bases between them. This sample also belongs to another study, concerning T cells of mothers and their children. That report adds: Over 8 million reads per mother and roughly 3 million per child were obtained.

The TCR originated in a boy aged 5 to 17 in good health. This chain joins TRBV25-1 and TRBJ1-2, with D unclear. The sample taken for sequencing was blood. The CDR3 reads CASSDHYGYTF. DNA for the CDR3: TGTGCCAGCAGTGACCACTATGGCTACACCTTC.